This passage covers 24 T cell receptor beta chains from one sample sequenced in a study of blood T cell repertoires in COVID-19. Data came from immunoSEQ multiplex PCR; TCRdb stores just in-frame clones and leaves some out. This sample carries around 60,000 clones, just under 90% of them seen once, and the ten largest clones take approximately 8.8%. Sequenced material: peripheral blood. The receptors stem from a human donor with active COVID-19. The donor label of this sample is uncertain.

The CDR3 region is CASSQEGGAGTSTDTQYF. The CDR3 DNA follows: TGCGCCAGCAGCCAAGAGGGAGGAGCGGGGACTAGCACAGATACGCAGTATTTT. The chain couples TRBV4-3 to TRBJ2-3, with 7 positions matching TRBD2. Germline V gene lookup returns CDR1 LGHNA and CDR2 YSLEER. This CDR3 is built from 18 residues. After removal of 0 bases from V and 0 bases from J, the junction contained 9 bases not matched to a gene.

The chain is built from TRBV6-6 and TRBJ2-1; the match to TRBD2 covers 8 bases. The CDR3 is made up of 16 amino acids. CDR1 and CDR2 from the germline V gene are MNHNY and SVGAGI (reference sequence). With V trimmed by 7 bases and J by 6 bases, 14 bases remained unmatched. The CDR3 region is CASTVSFQRGTNEQFF. DNA for the CDR3: TGTGCCAGCACGGTCTCATTCCAGCGGGGGACCAATGAGCAGTTCTTC.

The chain couples TRBV5-1 to TRBJ2-2; 8 bases fit TRBD2. The CDR3 sequence is 18 residues long. The V segment lost 4 bases and the J segment 4 bases; nucleotides outside the gene matches: 15. From germline, CDR1 is SGHRS and CDR2 YFSETQ. As DNA, the CDR3 is TGCGCCAGCAGCCCACTATGGGCGGGGGGCACCTCCACCGGGGAGCTGTTTTTT. It codes for CASSPLWAGGTSTGELFF.

The chain uses TRBV4-1 and TRBJ2-7, with 7 bases fitting TRBD2. CDR1 is MGHRA and CDR2 is YSYEKL in the germline V gene. Trimming cost V 1 base and J 4 bases; bases outside gene matches: 10. This CDR3 has 16 amino acids. The CDR3 protein is CASSQASGGKGYEQYF. The DNA for the CDR3 is TGCGCCAGCAGCCAAGCTAGCGGCGGTAAGGGGTACGAGCAGTACTTC.

V usage is TRBV7-2 and J usage is TRBJ2-3, with a tentative D call TRBD1 (5 bases). CDR1 and CDR2 (germline): SGHTA, FQGNSA. V lost 3 bases and J 4 bases, leaving 17 bases between the germline ends. The CDR3 length is 16 residues. CDR3 in amino acids: CASSFGAFVPADTQYF. CDR3 DNA: TGTGCCAGCAGCTTTGGGGCCTTTGTCCCGGCAGATACGCAGTATTTT.

The gene calls are TRBV25-1 and TRBJ1-3; D remains unclear. V shed 5 bases and J shed 0 bases, with 8 bases lying between them. This CDR3 has 14 amino acids. Looked up from germline, CDR1 is MGHDK and CDR2 is SYGVNS. The CDR3 DNA follows: TGTGCCAGCAGTCCGTCCAGCTCTGGAAACACCATATATTTT. Residues: CASSPSSSGNTIYF.

The chain employs TRBV6-5 and TRBJ1-1, with a weak D call TRBD1 (6 bases). The CDR3 extends over 13 amino acids. Looked up from germline, CDR1 is MNHEY and CDR2 is SVGAGI. V was trimmed by 7 bases and J by 4 bases, leaving 13 bases between them. CDR3 residues: CASNRVDGTEAFF. CDR3 bases: TGTGCCAGCAACAGGGTTGATGGCACTGAAGCTTTCTTT.

The chain couples TRBV24-1 to TRBJ1-1, with D perhaps matching TRBD1 (6 bases). Trimming stripped 4 bases from V and 6 bases from J, with 11 bases between. Germline values: CDR1 KGHDR, CDR2 SFDVKD. The CDR3 loop spans 13 amino acids. CDR3 sequence: CATSEGKGAEAFF. The CDR3 DNA reads as TGTGCCACCAGTGAAGGGAAGGGGGCTGAAGCTTTCTTT.

The chain uses TRBV28 and TRBJ1-1, with 7 bases fitting TRBD1. This CDR3 is 16 amino acids long. With V trimmed by 3 bases and J by 0 bases, 7 bases remained unmatched. CDR1 MDHEN and CDR2 SYDVKM come from the germline V gene. CDR3: CASSFRAGGLNTEAFF. The CDR3 DNA reads TGTGCCAGCAGTTTTAGGGCAGGGGGTCTGAACACTGAAGCTTTCTTT.

The CDR3 here is CASTFEKQETQYF. The CDR3 region has the DNA TGTGCCAGCACCTTTGAGAAGCAAGAGACCCAGTACTTC. V gene TRBV5-6 combines with J gene TRBJ2-5; no clear D. The V and J ends lost 6 bases and 2 bases respectively, with 11 bases between them. Germline V CDR1 and CDR2: SGHDT, YYEEEE. The CDR3 totals 13 residues.

The chain has TRBV18 and TRBJ2-6; 10 bases match TRBD1. V shed 3 bases and J 3 bases; nucleotides not matched to a gene: 5. The CDR3 has 17 amino acids. From germline, CDR1 is KGHSH and CDR2 LQKENI. The CDR3 nucleotides are TGTGCCAGCTCACCCGACAGGGGGCGCATTGGGGCCAACGTCCTGACTTTC. Translation: CASSPDRGRIGANVLTF.

This chain connects TRBV5-4 to TRBJ1-2; TRBD1 matches 11 bases. Trimming cost V 4 bases and J 2 bases; bases outside gene matches: 4. This CDR3 has 15 residues. CDR1 is SGHNT and CDR2 is YYREEE in the germline V gene (reference sequence). The CDR3: CASSGGQGANYGYTF. The CDR3 nucleotides read TGTGCCAGCAGCGGCGGACAGGGGGCGAACTATGGCTACACCTTC. Drawing the rest from reference TRBV5-4 and TRBJ1-2, the complete variable domain is ETGVTQSPTHLIKTRGQQVTLRCSSQSGHNTVSWYQQALGQGPQFIFQYYREEENGRGNFPPRFSGLQFPNYSSELNVNALELDDSALYLCASSGGQGANYGYTFGSGTRLTVV.

The chain has TRBV27 and TRBJ2-7, with a tentative D call TRBD1 (6 bases). The germline V and J ends were trimmed by 0 bases and 0 bases, with 21 bases remaining between them. Germline values: CDR1 MNHEY, CDR2 SMNVEV (reference sequence). There are 19 residues in the CDR3. The CDR3 here is CASSLSWGLLTESSYEQYF. The CDR3 DNA follows: TGTGCCAGCAGTTTATCGTGGGGGCTACTAACCGAAAGCTCCTACGAGCAGTACTTC.

V is TRBV6-9 and J is TRBJ1-3; D might be TRBD1 (6 bases). The CDR3 spans 16 residues. Trimming removed 7 bases at V and 2 bases at J, with 18 bases between. CDR1 and CDR2 from the germline V gene are MNHGY and SVAAGI. The CDR3 region is CASKILTGWTGNTIYF. For the CDR3, the DNA is TGTGCCAGCAAGATATTGACAGGTTGGACTGGAAACACCATATATTTT.

The gene calls are TRBV6-5 and TRBJ2-7; D is undetermined. This CDR3 has 13 residues. Trimming removed 1 base at V and 3 bases at J, with 7 bases between. The germline gives CDR1 MNHEY, CDR2 SVGAGI. The CDR3 DNA follows: TGTGCCAGCAGTTACTTTGAGGACTACGAGCAGTACTTC. Translated: CASSYFEDYEQYF.

V is TRBV5-6 and J is TRBJ2-5, with D unresolved. The germline V and J ends were trimmed by 2 bases and 2 bases, with 10 bases remaining between them. Per the germline V gene, CDR1 is SGHDT and CDR2 is YYEEEE. The CDR3 is 14 amino acids. CDR3 in amino acids: CASSFLTTQETQYF. CDR3 coding DNA: TGTGCCAGCAGCTTCTTAACTACGCAAGAGACCCAGTACTTC.

The rearrangement links TRBV19 to TRBJ2-7; possibly TRBD2 for D (6 bases). The CDR3 has 14 amino acids. Germline loops: CDR1 LNHDA, CDR2 SQIVND (reference sequence). V shed 7 bases and J shed 5 bases, with 18 bases lying between them. The CDR3, as DNA: TGTGCCAGTAAAAAGGTTCGGGAGTCCCACGAGCAGTACTTC. Protein product: CASKKVRESHEQYF.

V gene TRBV5-1 combines with J gene TRBJ1-5; unclear D gene. CDR3 length: 14 residues. CDR1 SGHRS and CDR2 YFSETQ come from the germline V gene. V lost 0 bases to trimming and J lost 3 bases, with 7 bases between them. The CDR3 reads CASSLGGFNQPQHF. CDR3 DNA: TGCGCCAGCAGCTTGGGAGGGTTCAATCAGCCCCAGCATTTT.

This sequence joins TRBV28 and TRBJ1-1; D may be TRBD1 (5 bases). The CDR3 runs 13 residues. The V gene's germline CDR1 is MDHEN and CDR2 SYDVKM. V lost 7 bases and J lost 1, with 10 bases in between. The chain's CDR3 is CASTPTGNTEAFF. The CDR3 bases are TGTGCCAGCACCCCCACAGGGAACACTGAAGCTTTCTTT.

V gene TRBV5-4 combines with J gene TRBJ2-7; TRBD1 aligns across 10 bases. The CDR3 consists of 14 residues. V trimming: 3 bases; J trimming: 3 bases; junction bases outside the gene matches: 3. Germline-derived CDR1 and CDR2 are SGHNT and YYREEE (reference sequence). The CDR3 spells CASSWGQGRYEQYF. The CDR3 DNA is TGTGCCAGCAGCTGGGGACAGGGGCGCTACGAGCAGTACTTC.

The chain carries TRBV4-3 and TRBJ2-4; the D gene is possibly TRBD1 (6 bases). The CDR3 has 15 amino acids. Germline lookup yields CDR1 LGHNA and CDR2 YSLEER. Trimming pared 1 base from V and 0 bases from J, leaving 7 bases between. CDR3 sequence: CASSQVGAAKNIQYF. The CDR3 DNA reads TGCGCCAGCAGCCAAGTGGGGGCAGCCAAAAACATTCAGTACTTC.

The gene calls are TRBV5-1 and TRBJ1-2; 7 bases are a match to TRBD1. With 4 bases clipped from V and 6 bases from J, the junction kept 9 bases outside the gene matches. The CDR3 is made up of 14 amino acids. The germline V gene encodes CDR1 SGHRS and CDR2 YFSETQ. CDR3 sequence reads: CASSIGRGQNGYTF. In DNA, the CDR3 is TGCGCCAGCAGCATCGGTAGGGGGCAAAATGGCTACACCTTC.

The chain joins TRBV5-5 to TRBJ1-1, with D hard to call. Trimming left V 4 bases short and J 5 bases short, with 18 bases between. This CDR3 has 15 residues. CDR1 is SGHKS, CDR2 YYEKEE, per germline (reference sequence). The CDR3 DNA reads as TGTGCCAGCAGCGAGGTAATACAGAGAGGGACTGAAGCTTTCTTT. Translated: CASSEVIQRGTEAFF.

This rearrangement joins TRBV14 to TRBJ1-1; 7 nucleotides match TRBD1. This CDR3 has 14 residues. The germline CDR1 and CDR2 sequences are SGHDN and FVKESK. V lost 4 bases, J lost 8 bases, and 10 bases stayed unmatched. DNA of the CDR3: TGTGCCAGCAGCCGACAGCAGGGGGGATCGGAAGCTTTCTTT. Its translation: CASSRQQGGSEAFF.